The 32 T cell receptor beta chains reported below all come from one sample, sequenced in a study of shared clonotypes between healthy human individuals (dated by TCRdb to 2018 to 2020). Preparation of the library involved the immunoSEQ multiplex PCR assay. The immuneACCESS repertoire file appears here via TCRdb, limited to in-frame rearrangements. These files lack a portion of the clones; in checked studies, under half of the deficit traces to unresolved V genes, and the cause of the others is not known. For this sample the table gives more than 450,000 clones, of which about four fifths were detected only once. The top ten clonotypes cover 13% of the sample. The source material was PBMCs. These receptors originate from a woman in her thirties or forties in good health. Some clones in this sample may be carry-over from other donors' samples.

The V call is TRBV5-4, the J call TRBJ2-1; D unresolved. Germline V gives CDR1 SGHNT, CDR2 YYREEE (reference sequence). Trimming removed 4 bases from V and 0 bases from J, with 11 bases in between. This CDR3 has 15 residues. The CDR3 loop is CASSPASGSYNEQFF. Written as DNA, the CDR3 is TGTGCCAGCAGCCCAGCCTCGGGCTCCTACAATGAGCAGTTCTTC.

In the case of this clone: Since a far larger clone is one base different, this is likely a read error. This chain links TRBV27 with TRBJ2-3; TRBD2 matches at 11 bases. CDR1 is MNHEY and CDR2 is SMNVEV in the germline V gene (reference sequence). The CDR3 totals 15 residues. J lost 0 bases, V lost 4 bases, and 0 bases had no gene match. The CDR3 nucleotides are TGTGCCAGCAGTTGGACTAGCGGGAGCACAGATACGCAGTATTTT. Translated: CASSWTSGSTDTQYF.

The CDR3 coding sequence is TGCGCCAGCAGCTTCGAGGGCAGGGGAACATCCGAGCAGTACTTC. This sequence encodes CASSFEGRGTSEQYF. The V gene is TRBV5-1, the J gene TRBJ2-7; D might be TRBD1 (6 bases). This CDR3 comprises 15 residues. CDR1 SGHRS and CDR2 YFSETQ come from the germline V gene. Trimming left V 2 bases short and J 6 bases short, with 18 bases between.

This clone was counted once. This rearrangement joins TRBV19 to TRBJ1-4; TRBD1 is a possible D gene (5 bases). CDR3 size: 14 residues. The germline V gene encodes CDR1 LNHDA and CDR2 SQIVND (reference sequence). Trimming removed 4 bases from V and 0 bases from J, with 6 bases in between. CDR3 nucleotides: TGTGCCAGTAGTACGGGGGCAACTAATGAAAAACTGTTTTTT. This codes for CASSTGATNEKLFF.

The chain carries TRBV2 and TRBJ2-3; maybe TRBD2 (6 bases). Germline V gene data show CDR1 as SNHLY and CDR2 as FYNNEI. Trimming removed 7 bases at V and 2 bases at J, with 16 bases between. The CDR3 has 15 amino acids. The DNA for the CDR3 is TGTGCCAGCAACTTACTAGCTGAATACACAGATACGCAGTATTTT. Its protein product is CASNLLAEYTDTQYF.

This clone appeared once. J is TRBJ2-1 and V is TRBV4-2; 12 bases align to TRBD2. V was clipped by 4 bases and J by 8 bases; unmatched bases: 6. The CDR3 extends over 15 amino acids. Germline values: CDR1 LGHNA, CDR2 YNFKEQ. Here the CDR3 reads CASSPTSGSVDEQFF. The DNA of the CDR3 is TGTGCCAGCAGCCCGACTAGCGGGAGTGTCGATGAGCAGTTCTTC.

The gene calls are TRBV7-6 and TRBJ2-7, with D unresolved. Germline V CDR1 and CDR2: SGHVS, FNYEAQ. V was pared by 5 bases and J by 4 bases, with 18 bases between. The CDR3 has 15 amino acids. CDR3 DNA: TGTGCCAGCAGCCCCGGGTCCCAGGTGGTGTACGAGCAGTACTTC. It is translated as CASSPGSQVVYEQYF.

This clone was seen a few times. The chain joins TRBV30 to TRBJ1-5; the D gene is possibly TRBD1 (5 bases). Trimming removed 1 base at V and 9 bases at J, with 16 bases between. This CDR3 has 14 residues. Germline V gene lookup returns CDR1 GTSNPN and CDR2 SVGIG (reference sequence). DNA for the CDR3: TGTGCCTGGAGTGAAATGACAGCGGGGACGCCCCAGCATTTT. Protein: CAWSEMTAGTPQHF.

V is TRBV5-4 and J is TRBJ2-3; D possibly corresponds to TRBD1 (5 bases). The CDR3 spans 15 residues. The V and J ends lost 4 bases and 3 bases respectively, with 15 bases between them. CDR1 and CDR2 (germline): SGHNT, YYREEE (reference sequence). CDR3 in amino acids: CASSGADHRTDTQYF. CDR3 nucleotide sequence: TGTGCCAGCAGCGGGGCGGACCACAGGACAGATACGCAGTATTTT. The full variable domain, its missing parts supplied by reference TRBV5-4 and TRBJ2-3, is ETGVTQSPTHLIKTRGQQVTLRCSSQSGHNTVSWYQQALGQGPQFIFQYYREEENGRGNFPPRFSGLQFPNYSSELNVNALELDDSALYLCASSGADHRTDTQYFGPGTRLTVL.

This rearrangement joins TRBV18 to TRBJ2-4, with 9 positions matching TRBD1. Trimming took 6 bases from V and 3 from J; bases not matched to a gene: 9. CDR1 and CDR2 from the germline V gene are KGHSH and LQKENI. The CDR3 spans 16 residues. The CDR3: CASSTTGGQGKNIQYF. The CDR3 DNA reads TGTGCCAGCTCTACCACAGGGGGCCAAGGCAAAAACATTCAGTACTTC.

This clone has only one observation. V and J are TRBV9 and TRBJ1-1; 11 positions agree with TRBD1. The germline V gene encodes CDR1 SGDLS and CDR2 YYNGEE. This CDR3 contains 17 residues. Losses at the gene ends were 2 bases for V and 0 bases for J; bases not matched to a gene: 6. Here the CDR3 reads CASSVGTGGPLNTEAFF. CDR3 nucleotide sequence: TGTGCCAGCAGCGTCGGGACAGGGGGTCCGCTGAACACTGAAGCTTTCTTT. The entire variable domain, with the rest obtained from reference TRBV9 and TRBJ1-1, is as follows: DSGVTQTPKHLITATGQRVTLRCSPRSGDLSVYWYQQSLDQGLQFLIQYYNGEERAKGNILERFSAQQFPDLHSELNLSSLELGDSALYFCASSVGTGGPLNTEAFFGQGTRLTVV.

This chain connects TRBV29-1 to TRBJ2-7, with TRBD2 matching over 8 bases. J lost 1 base, V lost 4 bases, and 3 bases had no gene match. The CDR3 runs to 13 residues. The germline CDR1 and CDR2 sequences are SQVTM and ANQGSEA. In nucleotides, the CDR3 is TGCAGCGTTGTACTAGCGGCATCCTACGAGCAGTACTTC. Protein product: CSVVLAASYEQYF.

The CDR3 DNA sequence: TGCAGCGTTTGGGGCGTGGATAACTATGGCTACACCTTC. Its translation is CSVWGVDNYGYTF. This sequence joins TRBV29-1 and TRBJ1-2, with D perhaps matching TRBD1 (5 bases). The CDR3 covers 13 residues. The germline V and J ends were trimmed by 5 bases and 1 base, with 11 bases remaining between them. CDR1 and CDR2 (germline): SQVTM, ANQGSEA. Based on the CDR3 plus reference TRBV29-1 and TRBJ1-2, the full variable domain is SAVISQKPSRDICQRGTSLTIQCQVDSQVTMMFWYRQQPGQSLTLIATANQGSEATYESGFVIDKFPISRPNLTFSTLTVSNMSPEDSSIYLCSVWGVDNYGYTFGSGTRLTVV.

The chain combines TRBV28 with TRBJ2-7; tentatively, D is TRBD2 (6 bases). Trimming took off 4 bases at V and 7 bases at J, with 11 bases between the two ends. The CDR3 runs 12 residues. Germline CDR1 and CDR2: MDHEN and SYDVKM. The CDR3 region is CASSYGAGEQYF. CDR3 bases: TGTGCCAGCAGTTATGGTGCGGGGGAGCAGTACTTC.

About this clone: The same CDR3 is also encoded by other DNA sequences in this sample. The chain links TRBV30 to TRBJ1-1; D is unresolved. CDR3 length equals 13 residues. Trimming pared 0 bases from V and 5 bases from J, leaving 10 bases between. Germline V gives CDR1 GTSNPN, CDR2 SVGIG (reference sequence). The CDR3 region has the DNA TGTGCCTGGAGTGTACAAGTAGGGACTGAAGCTTTCTTT. This codes for CAWSVQVGTEAFF. Full variable domain (remainder filled in from reference TRBV30 and TRBJ1-1): SQTIHQWPATLVQPVGSPLSLECTVEGTSNPNLYWYRQAAGRGLQLLFYSVGIGQISSEVPQNLSASRPQDRQFILSSKKLLLSDSGFYLCAWSVQVGTEAFFGQGTRLTVV.

This clone was seen only a few times. The rearrangement uses TRBV30 and TRBJ1-2, with 7 bases fitting TRBD1. CDR1 is GTSNPN and CDR2 is SVGIG in the germline V gene (reference sequence). Trimming cost V 0 bases and J 3 bases; bases outside gene matches: 4. This CDR3 is built from 14 residues. Here the CDR3 reads CAWSVSQGDYGYTF. The CDR3 DNA sequence: TGTGCCTGGAGTGTATCGCAGGGGGACTATGGCTACACCTTC.

This clone was recorded once. This chain links TRBV9 with TRBJ2-1, with 10 nucleotides matching TRBD2. V was pared by 0 bases and J by 11 bases, with 14 bases of the junction left unmatched. Germline-derived CDR1 and CDR2 are SGDLS and YYNGEE. The CDR3 spans 17 residues. The CDR3 protein is CASSVGPGTSENRQQFF. DNA for the CDR3: TGTGCCAGCAGCGTAGGCCCTGGGACTAGCGAGAACCGTCAGCAGTTCTTC.

V usage is TRBV9 and J usage is TRBJ2-2; 9 bases agree with TRBD1. V dropped 2 bases and J dropped 3; count of bases not matched to a gene: 5. From germline, CDR1 is SGDLS and CDR2 YYNGEE. CDR3 size: 16 residues. The CDR3 reads CASSVGTGRHTGELFF. Written as DNA, the CDR3 is TGTGCCAGCAGCGTCGGGACAGGGCGGCACACCGGGGAGCTGTTTTTT.

The genes are TRBV18 and TRBJ2-7, with D unclear. This CDR3 is built from 15 residues. Germline CDR1 is KGHSH and CDR2 is LQKENI. V lost 2 bases and J 0 bases, leaving 11 bases between the germline ends. CDR3 in DNA: TGTGCCAGCTCACCAAGTAGCCTGGGCTCCTACGAGCAGTACTTC. This codes for CASSPSSLGSYEQYF.

J is TRBJ2-7 and V is TRBV5-1, with 11 bases that match TRBD2. The J segment lost 7 bases and the V segment lost 1 base, leaving 4 bases of the junction unmatched. From germline, CDR1 is SGHRS and CDR2 YFSETQ. The CDR3 covers 14 residues. CDR3 bases: TGCGCCAGCAGCTTGCAACTAGCGGGGGAAGAGCAGTACTTC. This translates into CASSLQLAGEEQYF.

This clone was detected a few times. The chain has TRBV6-4 and TRBJ2-2; D ambiguous. V gave up 2 bases and J gave up 5 bases, with 6 bases separating them. The CDR3 has 13 residues. Germline values: CDR1 MRHNA, CDR2 SNTAGT. In DNA, the CDR3 is TGTGCCAGCAGTGACGACACTACCGGGGAGCTGTTTTTT. As protein: CASSDDTTGELFF.

The chain employs TRBV7-2 and TRBJ1-1; D is unclear. Germline assignment: CDR1 SGHTA and CDR2 FQGNSA. This CDR3 has 13 amino acids. Trimming left V 4 bases short and J 4 bases short, with 10 bases between. The CDR3 sequence: CASSSELGTEAFF. CDR3 coding DNA: TGTGCCAGCAGCTCGGAGTTAGGCACTGAAGCTTTCTTT.

In its sample, this clone was seen once. This chain uses TRBV27 with TRBJ2-5; 14 bases fit TRBD2. The CDR3 length is 16 residues. The germline V gene encodes CDR1 MNHEY and CDR2 SMNVEV (reference sequence). J was trimmed by 5 bases and V by 0 bases; bases with no gene match: 2. In DNA form, the CDR3 reads TGTGCCAGCAGTTTATCGGGGACTAGCGGGAGTGAGACCCAGTACTTC. This sequence encodes CASSLSGTSGSETQYF.

V and J are TRBV5-1 and TRBJ1-4; D uncertain. Looked up from germline, CDR1 is SGHRS and CDR2 is YFSETQ. V dropped 2 bases and J dropped 8 bases, with 10 bases sitting between them. The CDR3 is 13 residues long. This chain's CDR3 is CASSFGPAEKLFF. DNA for the CDR3: TGCGCCAGCAGCTTCGGACCCGCCGAAAAACTGTTTTTT.

This chain joins TRBV5-5 and TRBJ2-7; 10 nucleotides align to TRBD2. This CDR3 spans 17 amino acids. In germline, CDR1 is SGHKS, CDR2 YYEKEE (reference sequence). The junction had 16 bases not matched to a gene; V was cut back by 4 bases and J by 6 bases. In nucleotides, the CDR3 is TGTGCCAGCAGCCGGGTCCCTAGCGGGAGTTTCTACGGCGAGCAGTACTTC. As protein: CASSRVPSGSFYGEQYF.

This rearrangement joins TRBV19 to TRBJ1-1; D not certain. The CDR3 runs 15 residues. Germline V gene data show CDR1 as LNHDA and CDR2 as SQIVND (reference sequence). V lost 4 bases to trimming and J lost 0 bases, with 12 bases between them. CDR3 nucleotides: TGTGCCAGTAGTACCCGACAAACCTTGAACACTGAAGCTTTCTTT. As protein: CASSTRQTLNTEAFF.

The chain combines TRBV11-3 with TRBJ1-5; no definite D call. The length of the CDR3 is 14 residues. Per germline, CDR1 SGHNT and CDR2 YENEEA. V was pared by 5 bases and J by 2 bases, with 10 bases between. Written as DNA, the CDR3 is TGTGCCAGCAGCGGAAGGAGGGGCAATCAGCCCCAGCATTTT. Translation: CASSGRRGNQPQHF.

The chain employs TRBV4-2 and TRBJ1-2; D ambiguous. V shed 0 bases and J shed 8 bases, with 10 bases lying between them. CDR1 is LGHNA, CDR2 YNFKEQ, per germline. The CDR3 spans 13 residues. The CDR3: CASSQEWGGGYTF. The CDR3 bases are TGTGCCAGCAGCCAAGAGTGGGGTGGGGGCTACACCTTC.

The genes are TRBV11-3 and TRBJ2-3; D not resolved. Looked up from germline, CDR1 is SGHNT and CDR2 is YENEEA. CDR3 length: 13 residues. With 1 base removed from V and 2 bases from J, the gap between germline ends came to 4 bases. As DNA, the CDR3 is TGTGCCAGCAGCTTAGTGTTCACAGATACGCAGTATTTT. Translating it yields CASSLVFTDTQYF.

The chain combines TRBV5-6 with TRBJ2-3; 8 positions match TRBD2. Trimming cost V 0 bases and J 0 bases; bases outside gene matches: 3. The CDR3 length is 16 residues. Germline V gene data show CDR1 as SGHDT and CDR2 as YYEEEE. CDR3 nucleotide sequence: TGTGCCAGCAGCTTGGATAGCGGGACTAGCACAGATACGCAGTATTTT. It yields the protein CASSLDSGTSTDTQYF.

The gene calls are TRBV19 and TRBJ2-7, with D perhaps matching TRBD1 (6 bases). Trimming cost V 5 bases and J 1 base, with 18 bases left between them. The germline CDR1 and CDR2 sequences are LNHDA and SQIVND (reference sequence). The CDR3 runs 16 residues. The DNA of the CDR3 is TGTGCCAGTAGTGGATCGCTAGGCAGGGGATCCTACGAGCAGTACTTC. Its translation is CASSGSLGRGSYEQYF.

The chain links TRBV28 to TRBJ1-5; D may be TRBD1 (5 bases). Germline assignment: CDR1 MDHEN and CDR2 SYDVKM. This CDR3 is built from 14 residues. V gave up 6 bases and J gave up 5 bases, with 14 bases separating them. The CDR3, as DNA: TGTGCCAGCAGGTCCGGGGAGGGACATCAGCCCCAGCATTTT. It translates to CASRSGEGHQPQHF.